The 30 T cell receptor beta chains listed next were all sequenced from one sample in a study of CD8+ T cells in alopecia areata. Sequencing relied on a cDNA template that was reverse transcribed from extracted RNA. Using immunoSEQ multiplex PCR, the repertoire was profiled, and TCRdb retains in-frame clones only, with some absent. Here the sample spans 69,000 or so clones, 60% being singletons. The source material was CD8+ T cells sorted from blood, sampled at week 0. The receptors derive from a human donor with alopecia areata.

The chain employs TRBV10-2 and TRBJ2-2; TRBD2 is a possible D gene (7 bases). CDR3 length: 17 residues. Germline V gene sequence: CDR1 WSHSY, CDR2 SAAADI. Deletions cut 3 bases from V and 6 bases from J, with 20 bases between. The CDR3 region is CASSDPGGGGGPGELFF. CDR3 nucleotides: TGCGCCAGCAGTGACCCTGGAGGGGGGGGCGGACCCGGGGAGCTGTTTTTT.

The J gene is TRBJ1-2, the V gene TRBV19; D may be TRBD1 (5 bases). The CDR3 has 15 amino acids. V gave up 7 bases and J gave up 2 bases, with 17 bases separating them. The germline V gene encodes CDR1 LNHDA and CDR2 SQIVND (reference sequence). The CDR3 coding sequence is TGTGCCAGTACCACTCGGACAACCTTAAACTATGGCTACACCTTC. It codes for CASTTRTTLNYGYTF.

This chain uses TRBV29-1 with TRBJ1-2, with D unclear. The germline gives CDR1 SQVTM, CDR2 ANQGSEA. This CDR3 spans 13 amino acids. The germline V and J ends were trimmed by 0 bases and 4 bases, with 9 bases remaining between them. CDR3 sequence: CSVEEEVGYGYTF. CDR3 in DNA: TGCAGCGTTGAAGAAGAGGTGGGCTATGGCTACACCTTC.

The rearrangement uses TRBV4-1 and TRBJ2-7; TRBD2 matches 10 bases. CDR1 and CDR2 from the germline V gene are MGHRA and YSYEKL. CDR3 length: 17 residues. V dropped 2 bases and J dropped 1; count of bases not matched to a gene: 8. The CDR3: CASSQSSGGITSYEQYF. DNA of the CDR3: TGCGCCAGCAGCCAATCTAGCGGGGGTATTACATCCTACGAGCAGTACTTC.

This clone was detected only once. The V and J genes are TRBV29-1 and TRBJ1-1, with D possibly TRBD1 on 6 matching bases. The V and J ends lost 5 bases and 2 bases respectively, with 18 bases between them. Per the germline V gene, CDR1 is SQVTM and CDR2 is ANQGSEA. This CDR3 contains 15 residues. The CDR3: CSVPHGGGPNTEAFF. In DNA, the CDR3 is TGCAGCGTTCCCCACGGAGGGGGGCCTAACACTGAAGCTTTCTTT. The full variable domain, with the rest looked up from reference TRBV29-1 and TRBJ1-1, is SAVISQKPSRDICQRGTSLTIQCQVDSQVTMMFWYRQQPGQSLTLIATANQGSEATYESGFVIDKFPISRPNLTFSTLTVSNMSPEDSSIYLCSVPHGGGPNTEAFFGQGTRLTVV.

This rearrangement joins TRBV5-1 to TRBJ2-5; D could derive from TRBD1 or TRBD2 (6 bases each). Trimming stripped 4 bases from V and 5 bases from J, with 15 bases between. The CDR3 loop spans 14 amino acids. Looked up from germline, CDR1 is SGHRS and CDR2 is YFSETQ. The CDR3 here is CASSPLGGPETQYF. CDR3 nucleotide sequence: TGCGCCAGCAGCCCTTTGGGGGGCCCTGAGACCCAGTACTTC. Using reference TRBV5-1 and TRBJ2-5 for the parts outside the CDR3, the full variable domain is KAGVTQTPRYLIKTRGQQVTLSCSPISGHRSVSWYQQTPGQGLQFLFEYFSETQRNKGNFPGRFSGRQFSNSRSEMNVSTLELGDSALYLCASSPLGGPETQYFGPGTRLLVL.

V is TRBV4-1 and J is TRBJ1-5, with D possibly TRBD1 on 5 matching bases. The length of the CDR3 is 18 residues. Germline assignment: CDR1 MGHRA and CDR2 YSYEKL. Trimming removed 2 bases at V and 1 base at J, with 18 bases between. The CDR3, as DNA: TGCGCCAGCAGCCAATTTCCCGGGGCCTCGGGCAGCAATCAGCCCCAGCATTTT. Protein product: CASSQFPGASGSNQPQHF.

J is TRBJ2-5 and V is TRBV7-9; D is perhaps TRBD2 (6 bases). This CDR3 has 13 residues. V lost 6 bases and J 2 bases, leaving 10 bases between the germline ends. The germline V gene encodes CDR1 SEHNR and CDR2 FQNEAQ (reference sequence). The CDR3 sequence: CASRSGVQETQYF. In DNA, the CDR3 is TGTGCCAGCAGATCGGGGGTACAAGAGACCCAGTACTTC.

The chain combines TRBV30 with TRBJ2-7; 9 nucleotides agree with TRBD1. Germline V CDR1 and CDR2: GTSNPN, SVGIG (reference sequence). The ends lost 1 base at V and 3 bases at J; junction bases unmatched: 7. The CDR3 is 15 residues long. CDR3 coding DNA: TGTGCCTGGAGTGGGGGACAGGGAAATGTCTACGAGCAGTACTTC. Protein product: CAWSGGQGNVYEQYF.

This clone was observed once. V and J are TRBV14 and TRBJ2-3, with TRBD2 identical over 9 bases. The germline V gene encodes CDR1 SGHDN and CDR2 FVKESK. V was pared by 0 bases and J by 2 bases, with 3 bases of the junction left unmatched. There are 16 residues in the CDR3. DNA of the CDR3: TGTGCCAGCAGCCAAGATCGGACTAGCGTCACAGATACGCAGTATTTT. Encoded protein: CASSQDRTSVTDTQYF.

The rearrangement links TRBV27 to TRBJ1-1; D possibly corresponds to TRBD1 (6 bases). Trimming pared 4 bases from V and 3 bases from J, leaving 9 bases between. CDR1 and CDR2 (germline): MNHEY, SMNVEV (reference sequence). The CDR3 is made up of 13 amino acids. The CDR3 loop reads CASSWGAHTEAFF. The CDR3 region has the DNA TGTGCCAGCAGTTGGGGGGCGCACACTGAAGCTTTCTTT.

The rearrangement links TRBV5-6 to TRBJ2-1; D unclear. Trimming pared 0 bases from V and 0 bases from J, leaving 10 bases between. From germline, CDR1 is SGHDT and CDR2 YYEEEE. The CDR3 is 16 residues long. CDR3 residues: CASSLGASGSYNEQFF. Here the CDR3 DNA reads TGTGCCAGCAGCTTGGGGGCCTCAGGCTCCTACAATGAGCAGTTCTTC.

This chain connects TRBV4-2 to TRBJ2-7, with TRBD2 matching over 9 bases. This CDR3 region has 15 residues. V lost 4 bases and J lost 2; bases outside the gene matches: 6. Per germline, CDR1 LGHNA and CDR2 YNFKEQ. CDR3 residues: CASSPLAGATYEQYF. CDR3 coding DNA: TGTGCCAGCAGCCCGTTAGCGGGGGCCACCTACGAGCAGTACTTC.

The chain is built from TRBV4-3 and TRBJ2-5, with a possible D match to TRBD1 (6 bases). Per germline, CDR1 LGHNA and CDR2 YSLEER. This CDR3 contains 16 residues. Trimming took off 4 bases at V and 2 bases at J, with 17 bases between the two ends. CDR3 protein: CASSRVLDSQQETQYF. The DNA of the CDR3 is TGCGCCAGCAGCCGAGTTCTGGACAGTCAGCAAGAGACCCAGTACTTC.

This sequence joins TRBV29-1 and TRBJ2-5, with D perhaps being TRBD1 or TRBD2 (5 bases each). From germline, CDR1 is SQVTM and CDR2 ANQGSEA. Between the trimmed V and J ends, which lost 4 bases and 3 bases, there was a span of 6 bases. The CDR3 consists of 11 residues. This CDR3 reads CSVVGEETQYF. CDR3 in DNA: TGCAGCGTTGTGGGGGAAGAGACCCAGTACTTC.

The rearrangement uses TRBV5-1 and TRBJ2-7; no clear D. V was trimmed by 1 base and J by 0 bases, leaving 5 bases between them. This CDR3 comprises 13 residues. Germline V gene sequence: CDR1 SGHRS, CDR2 YFSETQ. CDR3 region: CASSLRDSYEQYF. CDR3 coding DNA: TGCGCCAGCAGCTTGAGGGACTCCTACGAGCAGTACTTC.

This clone has a handful of counts. The V gene is TRBV5-1, the J gene TRBJ2-1; TRBD2 matches at 7 bases. CDR1 and CDR2 from the germline V gene are SGHRS and YFSETQ. V trimming: 0 bases; J trimming: 0 bases; junction bases outside the gene matches: 18. This CDR3 contains 21 residues. Here the CDR3 reads CASSLGILVSERDRSYNEQFF. The CDR3 DNA reads as TGCGCCAGCAGCTTGGGAATATTAGTTTCTGAGCGGGATCGCTCCTACAATGAGCAGTTCTTC.

This clone was recorded a few times. The rearrangement joins TRBV7-6 to TRBJ1-4, with D maybe TRBD1 (6 bases). The ends were cut back, 5 bases at V and 7 bases at J, with 14 bases in the middle. In germline, CDR1 is SGHVS, CDR2 FNYEAQ. CDR3 length: 14 amino acids. The CDR3 region is CASSAQGFSEKLFF. CDR3 coding DNA: TGTGCCAGCAGCGCACAGGGTTTCAGTGAAAAACTGTTTTTT. Filled out from reference TRBV7-6 and TRBJ1-4, the complete variable domain reads GAGVSQSPRYKVTKRGQDVALRCDPISGHVSLYWYRQALGQGPEFLTYFNYEAQQDKSGLPNDRFSAERPEGSISTLTIQRTEQRDSAMYRCASSAQGFSEKLFFGSGTQLSVL.

V and J are TRBV29-1 and TRBJ1-1; D is uncertain. CDR1 SQVTM and CDR2 ANQGSEA come from the germline V gene. V was pared by 6 bases and J by 7 bases, with 6 bases between. The CDR3 is made up of 9 amino acids. In nucleotides, the CDR3 is TGCAGCGTCGGACTTGAAGCTTTCTTT. This encodes CSVGLEAFF.

This chain uses TRBV5-6 with TRBJ2-6; TRBD1 aligns across 7 bases. J gave up 5 bases and V 4 bases, and 9 bases lay outside the gene matches. In germline, CDR1 is SGHDT, CDR2 YYEEEE. The CDR3 has 16 residues. The CDR3 region has the DNA TGTGCCAGCAGCCCGGACAGGCCGCTGTGGGCCAACGTCCTGACTTTC. Protein: CASSPDRPLWANVLTF. The entire variable domain, with the rest obtained from reference TRBV5-6 and TRBJ2-6, is as follows: DAGVTQSPTHLIKTRGQQVTLRCSPKSGHDTVSWYQQALGQGPQFIFQYYEEEERQRGNFPDRFSGHQFPNYSSELNVNALLLGDSALYLCASSPDRPLWANVLTFGAGSRLTVL.

This clone was seen only a few times. This chain links TRBV6-6 with TRBJ1-5; weak D call: TRBD1 (5 bases). The V gene's germline CDR1 is MNHNY and CDR2 SVGAGI (reference sequence). V lost 4 bases, J lost 2 bases, and 12 bases lay in between. This CDR3 comprises 15 residues. The CDR3 sequence: CASSSGGMGNQPQHF. CDR3 DNA: TGTGCCAGCAGTTCGGGGGGGATGGGCAATCAGCCCCAGCATTTT.

A few counts support this clone. The rearrangement links TRBV29-1 to TRBJ2-5; D gene unclear. This CDR3 comprises 14 residues. Germline CDR1 reads SQVTM; CDR2 reads ANQGSEA. The V gene lost 0 bases and the J gene lost 1 base, with 9 bases spanning the gap. CDR3 in amino acids: CSVEDVAVQETQYF. The CDR3 nucleotides are TGCAGCGTTGAAGATGTGGCAGTCCAAGAGACCCAGTACTTC.

This chain links TRBV4-3 with TRBJ1-1; the D is unclear. Germline CDR1 and CDR2: LGHNA and YSLEER. This CDR3 is 13 amino acids long. The V end lost 4 bases, the J end lost 1 base, and 7 bases lay between the germline ends. The CDR3 loop is CASSPGTNTEAFF. CDR3 in DNA: TGCGCCAGCAGCCCGGGCACGAACACTGAAGCTTTCTTT.

The chain combines TRBV5-1 with TRBJ2-2; perhaps D is TRBD1 or TRBD2 (5 bases each). Trimming pared 0 bases from V and 0 bases from J, leaving 15 bases between. Germline-derived CDR1 and CDR2 are SGHRS and YFSETQ. This CDR3 has 18 residues. The CDR3 nucleotides are TGCGCCAGCAGCTTGGCCCTGACGGGGCAGACGAACACCGGGGAGCTGTTTTTT. Encoded protein: CASSLALTGQTNTGELFF.

This clone was detected only a few times. The J gene is TRBJ2-7, the V gene TRBV27, with TRBD1 as a possible D gene (6 bases). In germline, CDR1 is MNHEY, CDR2 SMNVEV (reference sequence). Trimming removed 2 bases from V and 7 bases from J, with 18 bases in between. This CDR3 has 15 residues. Here the CDR3 DNA reads TGTGCCAGCAGTTTAGGGGGCGACTGGGTATGGGAGCAGTACTTC. Amino acid sequence: CASSLGGDWVWEQYF.

The chain has TRBV28 and TRBJ2-3; 7 nucleotides line up with TRBD2. The CDR3 has 16 amino acids. From germline, CDR1 is MDHEN and CDR2 SYDVKM. The junction had 7 bases not matched to a gene; V was cut back by 3 bases and J by 1 base. CDR3 region: CASSFRYSGGTDTQYF. As DNA, the CDR3 is TGTGCCAGCAGTTTTCGGTACAGCGGGGGCACAGATACGCAGTATTTT.

The chain carries TRBV25-1 and TRBJ2-7, with TRBD2 matching 15 bases. Per the germline V gene, CDR1 is MGHDK and CDR2 is SYGVNS. CDR3 length equals 17 residues. V shed 10 bases and J 7 bases; nucleotides not matched to a gene: 17. The CDR3 protein is CATSRGLAGGPFSEQYF. The CDR3 DNA is TGTGCCACTTCGCGGGGACTAGCGGGGGGACCGTTCTCTGAGCAGTACTTC.

The CDR3 loop is CASSLALGEVGDTQYF. The CDR3 nucleotides read TGTGCCAGCAGCTTGGCGCTCGGGGAAGTGGGTGATACGCAGTATTTT. The chain combines TRBV7-9 with TRBJ2-3, with D possibly matching TRBD2 (5 bases). Germline V lookup: CDR1 SEHNR, CDR2 FQNEAQ (reference sequence). Trimming pared 3 bases from V and 6 bases from J, leaving 19 bases between. This CDR3 region has 16 residues.

This rearrangement joins TRBV4-1 to TRBJ2-5; 9 bases line up with TRBD2. The CDR3 extends over 18 amino acids. After removal of 0 bases from V and 7 bases from J, the junction contained 15 bases not matched to a gene. The germline V gene encodes CDR1 MGHRA and CDR2 YSYEKL. The CDR3 sequence is CASSQESAGGPTPPTQYF. CDR3 bases: TGCGCCAGCAGCCAAGAATCGGCGGGGGGGCCGACGCCCCCGACCCAGTACTTC.

CDR3 amino acids: CSVYSGPEAFF. The CDR3 region has the DNA TGCAGCGTTTATTCAGGGCCTGAAGCTTTCTTT. V and J are TRBV29-1 and TRBJ1-1, with D perhaps matching TRBD1 (5 bases). The CDR3 is 11 amino acids. Germline assignment: CDR1 SQVTM and CDR2 ANQGSEA. The ends were cut back, 5 bases at V and 6 bases at J, with 10 bases in the middle.